This T cell receptor (beta chain) is from a study of graft-versus-host responses after intestinal transplantation. Study details: All of the recipients had induction that used anti-thymocyte globulin, then tacrolimus and steroids for approximately 3 years. Findings of the study overall: Peak levels of circulating GvH clones tracked with early post-transplant HvG declines.

This clone was observed a handful of times. Each mixed lymphocyte reaction held around 200,000 CFSE-labeled responders and around 200,000 irradiated violet-dye-labeled stimulators. CDR1 and CDR2 from the germline V gene are SGDLS and YYNGEE. The CDR3 runs 15 residues. V shed 0 bases, J shed 1 base, and the junction held 0 bases outside the gene matches. Only in-frame clones appear in the TCRdb table, and some are missing; sequencing was by immunoSEQ multiplex PCR. This table has roughly 5,400 clones, 25% to 30% appearing once. The starting material was alloreactive CD4+ T cells from a mixed lymphocyte reaction culture, obtained before transplantation. The subset denotes: CFSE-low proliferating T cells sorted from approximately 6-day pre-transplant mixed lymphocyte reaction (GvH or HvG direction). V usage is TRBV9 and J usage is TRBJ2-4; 8 bases line up with TRBD2. The TCR comes from a human patient who was an organ donor for intestinal transplantation. The CDR3, as DNA: TGTGCCAGCAGCGTAGGGACTAGCGCCAAAAACATTCAGTACTTC. It encodes CASSVGTSAKNIQYF.